The rows below give T cell receptor beta chains drawn from one sample of a study of blood T cell repertoires in COVID-19. Sequenced by immunoSEQ multiplex PCR; TCRdb stores in-frame clones only, minus some. The sample has about 240,000 clones; 84% are singletons. Sequences were obtained from peripheral blood. The receptors were sampled from a man in his fifties or sixties with acute or convalescent COVID-19. Both conserved end residues are part of each CDR3. Fields, in order: CDR3 protein, CDR3 DNA, J gene, clone size, D gene, V gene. The D gene is left open where the match is weak. Clone size appears in some rows only: once, few, many, or a class for an expanded clone.

cdr3_aa: CASSLNHITEAFF
cdr3_nt: TGTGCCAGCAGCTTAAATCACATCACTGAAGCTTTCTTT
j_call: TRBJ1-1
clone_size: few
d_call: NA
v_call: TRBV7-9

cdr3_aa: CASSSYSFGYTF
cdr3_nt: TGTGCCAGCAGCTCCTACAGTTTTGGCTACACCTTC
j_call: TRBJ1-2
clone_size: NA
d_call: NA
v_call: TRBV5-6

cdr3_aa: CASSSQGFYGYTF
cdr3_nt: TGTGCCAGCAGTTCGCAGGGGTTCTATGGCTACACCTTC
j_call: TRBJ1-2
clone_size: NA
d_call: NA
v_call: TRBV28

cdr3_aa: CASRLTSGSYEQYF
cdr3_nt: TGTGCCAGCAGACTGACTAGCGGGAGTTACGAGCAGTACTTC
j_call: TRBJ2-7
clone_size: NA
d_call: TRBD2
v_call: TRBV6-6

cdr3_aa: CATSDLAPVEDSTGELFF
cdr3_nt: TGTGCCACCAGTGATTTGGCCCCTGTGGAGGACAGCACCGGGGAGCTGTTTTTT
j_call: TRBJ2-2
clone_size: NA
d_call: NA
v_call: TRBV24-1

cdr3_aa: CASVAVHGELFF
cdr3_nt: TGTGCCAGCGTGGCAGTCCACGGGGAGCTGTTTTTT
j_call: TRBJ2-2
clone_size: NA
d_call: NA
v_call: TRBV7-9

cdr3_aa: CASSSTGNTEAFF
cdr3_nt: TGTGCCAGCAGCTCGACAGGGAACACTGAAGCTTTCTTT
j_call: TRBJ1-1
clone_size: NA
d_call: NA
v_call: TRBV6-6

cdr3_aa: CASSLGGGLNTEAFF
cdr3_nt: TGTGCCAGCAGCTTAGGTGGCGGCTTGAACACTGAAGCTTTCTTT
j_call: TRBJ1-1
clone_size: NA
d_call: NA
v_call: TRBV11-3

cdr3_aa: CASSRASGRRFYNEQFF
cdr3_nt: TGTGCCAGCAGCCGAGCTAGCGGACGACGATTTTACAATGAGCAGTTCTTC
j_call: TRBJ2-1
clone_size: NA
d_call: TRBD2
v_call: TRBV3-1/TRBV3-2

cdr3_aa: CASEFLTGVSSPLHF
cdr3_nt: TGTGCCAGCGAATTTTTGACAGGGGTGTCCTCACCCCTCCACTTT
j_call: TRBJ1-6
clone_size: NA
d_call: TRBD1
v_call: TRBV2

cdr3_aa: CASRTWAGNYGYTF
cdr3_nt: TGCGCCAGCAGAACATGGGCAGGGAACTATGGCTACACCTTC
j_call: TRBJ1-2
clone_size: once
d_call: NA
v_call: TRBV23-1

cdr3_aa: CASSPRLAGVNNEQFF
cdr3_nt: TGTGCCAGCAGCCCCAGACTCGCGGGGGTGAACAATGAGCAGTTCTTC
j_call: TRBJ2-1
clone_size: NA
d_call: TRBD2
v_call: TRBV9

cdr3_aa: CASTAGGWDTGELFF
cdr3_nt: TGTGCCAGCACTGCAGGGGGCTGGGACACCGGGGAGCTGTTTTTT
j_call: TRBJ2-2
clone_size: NA
d_call: TRBD1
v_call: TRBV28

cdr3_aa: CASSEAPDSFWSPLHF
cdr3_nt: TGTGCCAGCAGTGAAGCGCCGGACAGTTTTTGGTCACCCCTCCACTTT
j_call: TRBJ1-6
clone_size: NA
d_call: NA
v_call: TRBV6-1

cdr3_aa: CASSPLQDSQPGGANVLTF
cdr3_nt: TGTGCCAGCAGCCCACTACAGGACAGCCAACCGGGTGGGGCCAACGTCCTGACTTTC
j_call: TRBJ2-6
clone_size: NA
d_call: NA
v_call: TRBV7-9

cdr3_aa: CASSEAAGQETQYF
cdr3_nt: TGTGCCAGCAGTGAAGCAGCCGGCCAAGAGACCCAGTACTTC
j_call: TRBJ2-5
clone_size: NA
d_call: NA
v_call: TRBV2

cdr3_aa: CASSYSGLAASGSYEQYF
cdr3_nt: TGCGCCAGCAGCTACTCGGGACTAGCAGCCTCAGGCTCCTACGAGCAGTACTTC
j_call: TRBJ2-7
clone_size: NA
d_call: TRBD2
v_call: TRBV5-1

cdr3_aa: CASSPDRDNSPLHF
cdr3_nt: TGTGCCAGCAGCCCAGACAGGGATAATTCACCCCTCCACTTT
j_call: TRBJ1-6
clone_size: NA
d_call: TRBD1
v_call: TRBV7-2

cdr3_aa: CASSQEGMNTEAFF
cdr3_nt: TGTGCCAGCAGCCAGGAGGGGATGAACACTGAAGCTTTCTTT
j_call: TRBJ1-1
clone_size: NA
d_call: NA
v_call: TRBV3-1/TRBV3-2

cdr3_aa: CASSTPGQGLLFLNYGYTF
cdr3_nt: TGTGCCAGCAGCACACCGGGACAGGGCTTACTCTTTCTTAACTATGGCTACACCTTC
j_call: TRBJ1-2
clone_size: once
d_call: TRBD1
v_call: TRBV2

cdr3_aa: CAWSVGQGIGETQYF
cdr3_nt: TGTGCCTGGAGTGTGGGACAGGGGATAGGAGAGACCCAGTACTTC
j_call: TRBJ2-5
clone_size: NA
d_call: TRBD1
v_call: TRBV30

cdr3_aa: CASSALNEKLFF
cdr3_nt: TGTGCCAGCAGTGCGCTAAATGAAAAACTGTTTTTT
j_call: TRBJ1-4
clone_size: NA
d_call: NA
v_call: TRBV2

cdr3_aa: CASSLSDEKLFF
cdr3_nt: TGTGCCAGCAGCTTGTCGGATGAAAAACTGTTTTTT
j_call: TRBJ1-4
clone_size: NA
d_call: NA
v_call: TRBV5-8

cdr3_aa: CASSLLGSTEAFF
cdr3_nt: TGTGCCAGCAGCCTCCTCGGGTCCACTGAAGCTTTCTTT
j_call: TRBJ1-1
clone_size: many
d_call: NA
v_call: TRBV9

cdr3_aa: CASSVTSGRGEQYF
cdr3_nt: TGTGCCAGTAGTGTGACTAGCGGGAGGGGCGAGCAGTACTTC
j_call: TRBJ2-7
clone_size: NA
d_call: TRBD2
v_call: TRBV19

cdr3_aa: CSAEGQNIYGYTF
cdr3_nt: TGCAGCGCCGAGGGACAGAACATTTATGGCTACACCTTC
j_call: TRBJ1-2
clone_size: once
d_call: TRBD1
v_call: TRBV29-1

cdr3_aa: CASSLVGGLNEQFF
cdr3_nt: TGTGCCAGCAGCTTAGTCGGGGGTCTCAATGAGCAGTTCTTC
j_call: TRBJ2-1
clone_size: NA
d_call: NA
v_call: TRBV7-8

cdr3_aa: CSALGGYEQYF
cdr3_nt: TGCAGTGCCCTGGGGGGCTACGAGCAGTACTTC
j_call: TRBJ2-7
clone_size: NA
d_call: NA
v_call: TRBV20-1